The 27 T cell receptor beta chains reported below all come from one sample, sequenced in a study of regulatory T cells in long-lasting Graves disease. Time point denoted: newly diagnosed GD, antithyroid drugs for less than 3 months. Making the TCR library involved RNA that had been extracted from PBMCs. Arm-PCR of CDR3 regions and iRepertoire HTBI primers were the basis on which TCR beta libraries were built. One entry per CDR3 protein results from TCRdb running MiXCR on the multiplex PCR reads. The repertoire holds hundreds of thousands of distinct CDR3 sequences, with 16% as singletons. These data were also filed under a second study, of T cells in Graves' hyperthyroidism and ophthalmopathy.

The sample in question was peripheral blood mononuclear cells (PBMCs), obtained at new diagnosis, from a patient treated with antithyroid drugs. Receptors were obtained from a young woman with Graves disease.

The rearrangement uses TRBV3-1 and TRBJ1-6, with a tentative D call TRBD1 (5 bases). The V end was cut by 5 bases, the J end by 7 bases, with 15 bases between. The CDR3 extends over 15 amino acids. Germline CDR1 and CDR2: LGHDT and YNNKEL (reference sequence). CDR3 nucleotides: TGTGCCAGCAGCAGGCGGACACGAACCAATTCACCCCTCCACTTT. Residues: CASSRRTRTNSPLHF.

This clonotype appeared many times. The chain links TRBV28 to TRBJ1-2; 10 bases agree with TRBD1. CDR1 is MDHEN, CDR2 SYDVKM, per germline. The J segment lost 3 bases and the V segment lost 4 bases, leaving 5 bases of the junction unmatched. The CDR3 consists of 15 residues. The CDR3 DNA sequence: TGTGCCAGCAGTTCCCTGGGGACAGGGGACTATGGCTACACCTTC. Translated: CASSSLGTGDYGYTF.

In this sample, this clonotype turned up once. The rearrangement uses TRBV6-1 and TRBJ2-5, with a weak D call TRBD1 (6 bases). Trimming took off 2 bases at V and 5 bases at J, with 12 bases between the two ends. The germline V gene encodes CDR1 MNHNS and CDR2 SASEGT. This CDR3 spans 14 amino acids. Here the CDR3 DNA reads TGTGCCAGCAGTGAACCGGGACATAGGGAGACCCAGTACTTC. It specifies CASSEPGHRETQYF.

V and J are TRBV10-3 and TRBJ2-5; the match to TRBD1 covers 8 bases. The V and J ends lost 2 bases and 7 bases, in that order; junction bases with no gene match: 3. This CDR3 contains 13 residues. Germline CDR1 reads ENHRY; CDR2 reads SYGVKD. CDR3 DNA: TGTGCCATCAGTGAGCAGGGGGCGCCGACCCAGTACTTC. As protein: CAISEQGAPTQYF.

This clonotype was observed a handful of times. This sequence joins TRBV10-2 and TRBJ1-5; no definite D call. Germline CDR1 is WSHSY and CDR2 is SAAADI. V dropped 7 bases and J dropped 1 base, with 8 bases sitting between them. The CDR3 spans 13 residues. The CDR3 bases are TGCGCCAGCACCGCAGACAGCAATCAGCCCCAGCATTTT. Amino acids: CASTADSNQPQHF.

This clonotype has at least ten counts. A junction end diverges from the germline sequence, so it may reflect a read error. The J gene is TRBJ2-1, the V gene TRBV5-5; a possible D gene is TRBD2 (5 bases). The germline V gene has CDR1 SGHKS and CDR2 YYEKEE (reference sequence). CDR3 size: 12 residues. As DNA, the CDR3 is TGTGCCAGCAGCTTGGATGAACTAGAGATACTCTTC. As protein: CASSLDELEILF.

Many counts were recorded for this clonotype. The chain has TRBV6-1 and TRBJ2-5, with D maybe TRBD2 (6 bases). V lost 6 bases and J lost 5, with 16 bases in between. CDR1 is MNHNS, CDR2 SASEGT, per germline. CDR3 length equals 14 residues. Here the CDR3 DNA reads TGTGCCAGCAGACCCGCCGGGAGAGGGGAGACCCAGTACTTC. Protein sequence: CASRPAGRGETQYF.

Worth noting for this clonotype: This clone may be a read error of a much larger clone one base away. The chain couples TRBV9 to TRBJ2-7; no clear D. This CDR3 has 16 amino acids. The V gene's germline CDR1 is SGDLS and CDR2 YYNGEE. CDR3 DNA: TGTGCCAACAGCGCACAAAGAGACGGTAGCTCCTACGAGCAGTACTTC. This codes for CANSAQRDGSSYEQYF.

This clonotype was recorded many times. The chain recombines TRBV11-2 with TRBJ2-7, with 11 bases identical to TRBD2. CDR1 and CDR2 from the germline V gene are SGHAT and FQNNGV. The V gene end was trimmed by 3 bases and the J gene end by 7 bases; junction bases not matched to a gene: 11. The CDR3 is made up of 16 amino acids. The CDR3 sequence: CASSFGTSGNTGEQYF. The DNA for the CDR3 is TGTGCCAGCAGCTTCGGGACTAGCGGCAACACGGGGGAGCAGTACTTC.

This clonotype was picked up many times. V is TRBV10-1 and J is TRBJ2-2; no reliable D call. V lost 0 bases, J lost 5 bases, and 4 bases lay in between. This CDR3 is built from 13 residues. The germline gives CDR1 WNHNN, CDR2 SYGVQD (reference sequence). CDR3 protein: CASSESETGELFF. Written as DNA, the CDR3 is TGCGCCAGCAGTGAGTCGGAGACCGGGGAGCTGTTTTTT.

This clonotype was counted at least ten times. The V gene is TRBV20-1, the J gene TRBJ2-1, with D perhaps TRBD1 (6 bases). The CDR3 has 16 amino acids. CDR1 DFQATT and CDR2 SNEGSKA come from the germline V gene (reference sequence). Trimming shortened V by 5 bases and J by 8 bases, and 25 bases separated the two germline ends. This CDR3 reads CSAAAGRARGDDEQFF. As DNA, the CDR3 is TGCAGTGCTGCAGCCGGCCGAGCCAGGGGCGACGATGAGCAGTTCTTC.

The chain combines TRBV20-1 with TRBJ2-7; D ambiguous. CDR3 length: 12 residues. Trimming stripped 6 bases from V and 3 bases from J, with 12 bases between. Germline CDR1 reads DFQATT; CDR2 reads SNEGSKA (reference sequence). CDR3 coding DNA: TGCAGTGCCGGAGCCGCAGTCTACGAGCAGTACTTC. This sequence encodes CSAGAAVYEQYF.

At least ten counts were recorded for this clonotype. The chain carries TRBV2 and TRBJ1-2; 9 positions agree with TRBD1. CDR3 length equals 14 residues. The V gene end was trimmed by 7 bases and the J gene end by 7 bases; junction bases not matched to a gene: 10. Per the germline V gene, CDR1 is SNHLY and CDR2 is FYNNEI. This CDR3 is CASIQGQGDSGYTF. For the CDR3, the DNA is TGTGCCAGCATCCAGGGACAGGGAGATTCTGGCTACACCTTC.

This chain uses TRBV28 with TRBJ2-3; 8 positions match TRBD2. This CDR3 region has 16 residues. Germline V gene data show CDR1 as MDHEN and CDR2 as SYDVKM. V lost 8 bases, J lost 2 bases, and 12 bases stayed unmatched. This chain's CDR3 is CASGTRRGVNTDTQYF. Written as DNA, the CDR3 is TGTGCCAGCGGCACGAGGCGGGGGGTCAACACAGATACGCAGTATTTT.

As regards this clonotype: A far larger clone lies a single base away; this is likely a read error. This chain uses TRBV28 with TRBJ2-7, with 8 bases aligning to TRBD1. Germline V gene lookup returns CDR1 MDHEN and CDR2 SYDVKM. This CDR3 comprises 14 residues. The trim removed 5 bases at V and 5 bases at J, leaving 8 bases unmatched. The CDR3 DNA reads TGTGCCAGCAGTGACCCTGGACAGGGAGACGAGCAGTACTTC. Its translation: CASSDPGQGDEQYF.

This clonotype was counted ten times or more. This chain connects TRBV11-1 to TRBJ2-7; D might be TRBD1 or TRBD2, each matching 5 bases. The CDR3 loop spans 12 amino acids. Germline CDR1 and CDR2: SGHAT and FQDESV (reference sequence). The V gene lost 11 bases and the J gene lost 3 bases, with 14 bases spanning the gap. The CDR3 coding sequence is TGTGCCCAACGGGGCAGAATCTACGAGCAGTACTTC. It encodes CAQRGRIYEQYF.

This clonotype was seen more than once but under ten times. V and J are TRBV29-1 and TRBJ2-2; D is unresolved. The CDR3 is 12 amino acids. Germline CDR1 reads SQVTM; CDR2 reads ANQGSEA. V was trimmed by 7 bases and J by 4 bases, leaving 10 bases between them. CDR3 DNA sequence: TGCAGCGCACGGACGGCCACCGGGGAGCTGTTTTTT. As protein: CSARTATGELFF.

This clonotype was recorded many times. J is TRBJ2-7 and V is TRBV27; D perhaps matches TRBD2 (8 bases). The CDR3 length is 16 residues. Per the germline V gene, CDR1 is MNHEY and CDR2 is SMNVEV (reference sequence). V shed 2 bases and J shed 4 bases, with 18 bases lying between them. The CDR3 is CASSLRPREGAYEQYF. CDR3 nucleotides: TGTGCCAGCAGTTTAAGACCCCGGGAGGGGGCATACGAGCAGTACTTC.

The gene calls are TRBV7-9 and TRBJ1-4; no clear D. Germline-derived CDR1 and CDR2 are SEHNR and FQNEAQ (reference sequence). The CDR3 spans 14 residues. Trimming stripped 3 bases from V and 4 bases from J, with 9 bases between. CDR3 in amino acids: CASSLTGHNEKLFF. The CDR3 nucleotides read TGTGCCAGCAGCTTGACGGGTCATAATGAAAAACTGTTTTTT.

In its sample, this clonotype was seen many times. The CDR3 sequence: CASRRQGRNYGYTF. The DNA for the CDR3 is TGTGCCAGCAGGAGACAGGGGCGTAACTATGGCTACACCTTC. The J gene is TRBJ1-2, the V gene TRBV12-3 or TRBV12-4; 8 bases align to TRBD1. This CDR3 contains 14 residues. V shed 6 bases and J 1 base; nucleotides not matched to a gene: 4.

This clonotype was seen many times. This chain joins TRBV12-3 or TRBV12-4 and TRBJ2-1; unclear D gene. V lost 9 bases and J 0 bases, leaving 9 bases between the germline ends. There are 13 residues in the CDR3. CDR3 coding DNA: TGTGCCAGTGGCGGTTACTCCTACAATGAGCAGTTCTTC. Encoded protein: CASGGYSYNEQFF.

Only a few counts were recorded for this clonotype. The gene calls are TRBV11-1 and TRBJ2-6, with D unclear. This CDR3 has 16 amino acids. V was clipped by 1 base and J by 0 bases, with 7 bases between them. The V gene's germline CDR1 is SGHAT and CDR2 FQDESV (reference sequence). The CDR3 region is CASSLDGDSGANVLTF. Here the CDR3 DNA reads TGTGCCAGCAGCTTAGATGGGGACTCTGGGGCCAACGTCCTGACTTTC.

This clonotype was picked up a small number of times. The chain is built from TRBV7-3 and TRBJ2-2; D is uncertain. V was cut by 2 bases and J by 2 bases, with 9 bases left in between. The CDR3 is made up of 15 amino acids. Germline V CDR1 and CDR2: SGHTA, FQGTGA. CDR3 DNA: TGTGCCAGCAGCTTATTCCAACAAAACACCGGGGAGCTGTTTTTT. Translating it yields CASSLFQQNTGELFF.

The chain recombines TRBV2 with TRBJ2-1; a weak D match, TRBD1 (5 bases). The V gene lost 2 bases and the J gene lost 5 bases, with 10 bases spanning the gap. Per germline, CDR1 SNHLY and CDR2 FYNNEI. The CDR3 is 14 residues long. CDR3 region: CASSERGWDNEQFF. In DNA, the CDR3 is TGTGCCAGCAGTGAAAGGGGTTGGGACAATGAGCAGTTCTTC.

The J gene is TRBJ2-5, the V gene TRBV20-1; the D gene is possibly TRBD2 (5 bases). Germline assignment: CDR1 DFQATT and CDR2 SNEGSKA (reference sequence). V lost 4 bases and J 3 bases, leaving 6 bases between the germline ends. The CDR3 loop spans 11 amino acids. This chain's CDR3 is CSAKREETQYF. CDR3 DNA sequence: TGCAGTGCTAAGAGGGAAGAGACCCAGTACTTC.

This clonotype was detected many times. The gene calls are TRBV6-1 and TRBJ2-7; perhaps TRBD1 as D (6 bases). Between the trimmed V and J ends, which lost 2 bases and 1 base, there was a span of 12 bases. CDR1 is MNHNS, CDR2 SASEGT, per germline. CDR3 length: 15 amino acids. Here the CDR3 DNA reads TGTGCCAGCAGTGAACAGAGTACAGGGTCCTACGAGCAGTACTTC. This translates into CASSEQSTGSYEQYF.

This clonotype has a handful of counts. The final CDR3 position lacks the conserved phenylalanine or tryptophan, pointing to a likely read error. The DNA is left out, because the CDR3 cannot be placed on it with certainty; the CDR3 is given as TCRdb lists it. The chain couples TRBV2 to TRBJ2-7. Looked up from germline, CDR1 is SNHLY and CDR2 is FYNNEI. The CDR3 extends over 10 residues, inclusive of both ends. This CDR3 reads CASRGFELVD.